The T cell receptor (beta chain) described here comes from a study of blood T cells in healthy people across ages (dated by TCRdb to 2013 to 2016). Some background on the complete study: In model experiments, template switching captured about one uniquely barcoded TCR beta cDNA molecule for every two T cells. The study measured age-related changes in TCR beta repertoire diversity using deep sequencing normalized with unique cDNA molecular identifiers. Two additional independent replicas of 1 million unique cDNA reads from the same blood draw were analyzed for two donors (one aged 18 to 30 and one aged 80 or older). The donors were split into four age groups: young (average about 15 years), middle-aged (more than 35), aged (over 55) and long-lived (about 82). To avoid experimental bias, donors of different ages were spread randomly across the sequencing lanes.

This clonotype has just a few counts. Its antigen is still unknown. Base qualities are not provided; no much larger clone lies one nucleotide away. V is clipped by 5 bases and J by 5 bases, and the sequence between their germline boundaries is 12 bases long. As encoded in the germline V gene, CDR1 is SGHAT while CDR2 is FQNNGV. Measured from the cysteine to the phenylalanine, the CDR3 is 13 residues long. The read is trimmed to its CDR3 DNA, 39 bases read in frame from base 1. Overall results and qualifications from the work: Estimates of total diversity based on one million sequenced T cells were considered lower bounds and underestimates. The CMV infection status of donors was not known, potentially confounding age-related changes in expanded clonotypes. Compared with the aged group, the long-lived group had more naive CD4+ T cells, fewer expanded clones and increased TCR diversity, suggesting age selection. Observed TCR beta diversity per million T cells fell roughly linearly with age, and a significant reduction was already apparent by age around 40. Conclusive comparison of naive and antigen-experienced compartments was prevented by the profiling of bulk unsorted PBMCs. There was a strong correlation between observed TCR beta diversity and the percentage of naive T cells measured by flow cytometry.

Systemically healthy Caucasian individuals from Russia, 35 to 50 in total and aged roughly 6 to 95 years, were included as donors. Each donor gave 8 to 10 milliliters of peripheral blood, drawn into EDTA-treated Vacutainer tubes. Ficoll-Paque density-gradient centrifugation was used to isolate PBMCs, with at least 6.5 million per sample. Total RNA, at least 6 micrograms per sample, was extracted from PBMCs with Trizol reagent. Naive CD45RAhigh/CD27high T cell percentages were measured by flow cytometry on a PBMC aliquot from every donor. The library relied on 5' RACE. Sequencing relied on an Illumina HiSeq 2500. A second about 7 to 11 cycle PCR used a sample-barcoded 5' primer and a J-beta primer mix. A template-switch 5' adaptor carrying 12 random nucleotides introduced a unique molecular identifier onto each TCR beta cDNA molecule. At least 2.5 million CDR3-containing paired-end reads were obtained from each sample. First-strand cDNA synthesis was performed from all RNA using the Mint cDNA synthesis kit, with priming by a TRBC-specific oligonucleotide. After uracil-DNA glycosylase treatment, a first 18-cycle PCR used universal primers M1SS and BC2_uni_R on all cDNA. The published analysis was carried out like this. Each sample was normalized by randomly selecting 1 million high-quality reads, each carrying a distinct molecular identifier. Instead of being binned into consensus sequences, reads that shared molecular identifiers were thrown out. MiTCR, set to a Q25 quality threshold and the strictest error-elimination algorithm, was used for CDR3 identification, clonotype clustering and error correction. Lower-bound total TCR beta diversity was estimated with a nonparametric unseen species model using Euler transformation. In TCRdb, the public reads were trimmed at Q25 with fastp and aligned with MiXCR, with productive beta chains retained. Duplicate CDR3 protein sequences are folded into a single record with the most common DNA and genes. These V and J calls originate from TCRdb's pipeline instead of the authors' own analysis. The sample data list roughly 1,500,000 distinct CDR3 sequences, and about 35% of these were observed just once. The ten biggest clones cover approximately 11% of the sample.

The V and J genes are TRBV11-2 and TRBJ2-5, with the D call perhaps TRBD1 or TRBD2, each one matching 5 bases. This receptor was identified in a woman aged 25 to 39 in good health. The sequenced material came from blood. The CDR3 region reads CASSPGRFETQYF. The nucleotide sequence reads as follows: TGTGCCAGCAGCCCGGGGCGATTTGAGACCCAGTACTTC.